These T cell receptor beta chains were read from a single sample in a study of T cells after yellow fever vaccination. TCRdb passed the 5' RACE reads through MiXCR, listing each CDR3 protein once. The sample lists 95,000 to 150,000 distinct CDR3 sequences; more than 7.5% were seen once. The specimen comprised CD8+ T cells sorted from PBMCs, sampled on the day of the yellow fever booster vaccination. The receptors derive from a man younger than 35 who received the YFV17D yellow fever vaccine. Each CDR3 is given with its conserved first and last residue. The size of a clone is reported for some rows only, either as once, few or many, or as a class for expanded clones.

>TRBJ2-3|-|TRBV4-3|17
CASSQEGGGTPTDTQYF
>TRBJ2-2|few|TRBV9|17
CASSGRGLAANTGELFF
>TRBJ2-2|few|TRBV4-2|19
CASSQEVGGRGEGTGELFF
>TRBJ2-7|-|TRBV6-5|19
CASSYSASGGGLDRYEQYF
>TRBJ1-5|-|TRBV20-1|13
CSAKTGVNQPQHF
>TRBJ1-2|-|TRBV27|16
CASSLSPGAIISGYTF
>TRBJ2-1|many|TRBV30|14
CAWTRSPAHNEQFF
>TRBJ1-5|-|TRBV27|15
CASSLAGQRSGPQHF
>TRBJ2-1|once|TRBV6-1|17
CASSVLAGGLSYNEQFF
>TRBJ2-3|-|TRBV7-9|18
CASSWRTSGGASTDTQYF